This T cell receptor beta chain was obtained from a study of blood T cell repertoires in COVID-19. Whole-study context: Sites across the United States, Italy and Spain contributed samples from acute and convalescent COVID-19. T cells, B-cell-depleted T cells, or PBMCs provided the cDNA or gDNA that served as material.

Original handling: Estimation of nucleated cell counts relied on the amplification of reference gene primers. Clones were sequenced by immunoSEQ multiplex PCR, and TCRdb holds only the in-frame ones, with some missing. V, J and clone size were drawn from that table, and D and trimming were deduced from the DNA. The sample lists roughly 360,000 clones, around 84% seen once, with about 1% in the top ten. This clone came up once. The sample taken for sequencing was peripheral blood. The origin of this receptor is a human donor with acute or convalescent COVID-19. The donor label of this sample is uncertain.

The CDR3 nucleotides read TGTGCCAGCAGCCCCGGGTCTTCCATGAACACTGAAGCTTTCTTT. It codes for CASSPGSSMNTEAFF. The genes are TRBV7-2 and TRBJ1-1; the D is unclear. V was pared by 5 bases and J by 0 bases, with 13 bases between. CDR1 is SGHTA and CDR2 is FQGNSA in the germline V gene. This CDR3 contains 15 residues.